This TCR beta chain comes out of a study of T cells after yellow fever vaccination. Findings and caveats of the study: High-abundance clonotypes from the bulk population could contaminate FACS-sorted repertoires.

MiXCR, applied by TCRdb to the 5' RACE reads, yields one record per CDR3 protein. This sample has a few hundred thousand distinct CDR3 sequences, with roughly 4% found just once. Germline CDR1 SGHTA, CDR2 FQGNSA. This CDR3 is built from 16 residues. The trim removed 5 bases at V and 4 bases at J, leaving 10 bases unmatched. This clonotype was counted ten times or more. What it binds is unknown. The chain recombines TRBV7-2 with TRBJ2-1; 8 bases map to TRBD1. The sample in question was PBMCs, obtained on the day of the yellow fever booster vaccination. The sequence came from a man between 18 and 29 years old who received the YFV17D yellow fever vaccine. CDR3: CASSAPGQEGYNEQFF. The DNA for the CDR3 is TGTGCCAGCAGCGCACCGGGACAGGAGGGGTACAATGAGCAGTTCTTC.